This T cell receptor (beta chain) was recovered during a study of T-cell reconstitution after alpha-beta-depleted transplantation in children. Study outcomes and limitations: About two months after transplant, alpha-beta T cells reportedly came from several hundred expanded graft clones. Surviving recipient T cells and thymic progenitors underlay high day-60 TCRbeta diversity in some patients.

Unique molecular identifiers were incorporated into the prepared TCRbeta library. MiXCR, run by TCRdb on the PCR reads, gives a single entry per CDR3 protein. This table has about a million distinct CDR3 sequences, about 31% appearing once. The CDR3 contains 14 residues. Germline CDR1 is SGHKS and CDR2 is YYEKEE (reference sequence). The V end lost 1 base, the J end lost 3 bases, and 10 bases lay between the germline ends. With respect to this clonotype: Its antigen is undetermined.

The TCR sequence derives from a boy under three years old who had a stem cell transplant for SCID, so the T cells may come from the graft donor. The starting material was PBMCs, mostly from graft donor cells, obtained 360 days after TCRalphabeta/CD19-depleted stem cell transplant. The rearrangement uses TRBV5-5 and TRBJ1-2, with unresolved D. The CDR3 DNA is TGTGCCAGCAGCTTGTTGGGCGGAGACTATGGCTACACCTTC. Translation gives CASSLLGGDYGYTF.